The 22 T cell receptor beta chains below were found in one sample sequenced in a study of cytomegalovirus exposure and HLA in healthy donors. PCR used 60 Vbeta primers and 13 Jbeta primers. Sequencing used immunoSEQ multiplex PCR; TCRdb keeps in-frame clones, though not all of them. The sample yields over 85,000 clones, around 80% seen once. Input material: PBMCs. The receptor set was obtained from a man aged 25-45 years in good health and CMV-seropositive.

The gene calls are TRBV6-1 and TRBJ2-7, with D possibly TRBD1 on 6 matching bases. Trimming took off 10 bases at V and 7 bases at J, with 14 bases between the two ends. The CDR3 covers 11 residues. CDR1 is MNHNS and CDR2 is SASEGT in the germline V gene. The CDR3 loop is CATTQGWEQYF. Written as DNA, the CDR3 is TGTGCCACCACCCAGGGGTGGGAGCAGTACTTC.

J is TRBJ1-1 and V is TRBV6-1; D call uncertain. There are 15 residues in the CDR3. The V gene's germline CDR1 is MNHNS and CDR2 SASEGT. V was clipped by 3 bases and J by 2 bases, with 13 bases between them. CDR3 sequence (DNA): TGTGCCAGCAGTGAGGGTCGTACAGCAAACACTGAAGCTTTCTTT. This sequence encodes CASSEGRTANTEAFF.

This rearrangement joins TRBV29-1 to TRBJ2-1, with a tentative D call TRBD2 (5 bases). Trimming removed 6 bases at V and 7 bases at J, with 16 bases between. The CDR3 sequence is 13 residues long. Germline V CDR1 and CDR2: SQVTM, ANQGSEA. The CDR3: CSVAVPPRNEQFF. The CDR3 DNA sequence: TGCAGCGTAGCGGTTCCCCCTAGGAATGAGCAGTTCTTC.

The CDR3 loop is CASSLSQGLGNGYTF. The CDR3 bases are TGTGCCAGCAGCTTATCCCAGGGACTAGGGAATGGCTACACCTTC. The V call is TRBV7-9, the J call TRBJ1-2; TRBD1 is a possible D gene (5 bases). The V and J ends lost 2 bases and 6 bases respectively, with 16 bases between them. CDR3 length: 15 amino acids. Germline V gene lookup returns CDR1 SEHNR and CDR2 FQNEAQ (reference sequence).

The CDR3 DNA reads as TGTGCCAGCAGCGTGACACAGAGCTATGGCTACACCTTC. As protein: CASSVTQSYGYTF. The chain couples TRBV9 to TRBJ1-2; D gene ambiguous. Germline assignment: CDR1 SGDLS and CDR2 YYNGEE. The ends were cut back, 2 bases at V and 4 bases at J, with 9 bases in the middle. This CDR3 contains 13 residues.

The DNA of the CDR3 is TGTGCCAGCAGTGAGGGGCAGGGGAACACCGGGGAGCTGTTTTTT. Encoded protein: CASSEGQGNTGELFF. The V and J genes are TRBV2 and TRBJ2-2; TRBD1 is a possible D gene (5 bases). Germline-derived CDR1 and CDR2 are SNHLY and FYNNEI. V was clipped by 3 bases and J by 1 base, with 9 bases between them. CDR3 size: 15 residues.

The chain carries TRBV5-1 and TRBJ2-7; TRBD2 matches 7 bases. Germline V gene sequence: CDR1 SGHRS, CDR2 YFSETQ. V gave up 0 bases and J gave up 0 bases; unmatched junction bases: 3. The CDR3 has 15 residues. CDR3 nucleotide sequence: TGCGCCAGCAGCTTGGTTCTAGCGGCCTCCTACGAGCAGTACTTC. Translating it yields CASSLVLAASYEQYF.

The rearrangement links TRBV13 to TRBJ1-1, with TRBD1 matching over 7 bases. The junction had 11 bases not matched to a gene; V was cut back by 4 bases and J by 6 bases. Germline CDR1 reads PRHDT; CDR2 reads FYEKMQ (reference sequence). The CDR3 consists of 15 residues. The CDR3 sequence: CASSSRQGESPEAFF. For the CDR3, the DNA is TGTGCCAGCAGCTCGCGGCAGGGGGAATCACCTGAAGCTTTCTTT.

V and J are TRBV19 and TRBJ2-7; TRBD1 matches 10 bases. CDR1 is LNHDA, CDR2 SQIVND, per germline (reference sequence). This CDR3 is built from 16 residues. V lost 4 bases, J lost 5 bases, and 11 bases stayed unmatched. The CDR3 DNA sequence: TGTGCCAGTAGTACCCGACAGGGGGCGAAATTCCACGAGCAGTACTTC. It codes for CASSTRQGAKFHEQYF.

This chain uses TRBV5-4 with TRBJ1-1, with 8 bases fitting TRBD1. V lost 0 bases, J lost 12 bases, and 13 bases stayed unmatched. Germline values: CDR1 SGHNT, CDR2 YYREEE (reference sequence). The CDR3 has 15 amino acids. CDR3 DNA sequence: TGTGCCAGCAGCTTGGGAGGACAGGGCAACCTAGGGACTTTCTTT. This encodes CASSLGGQGNLGTFF.

The CDR3 nucleotides read TGTGCTAGTGGTTTGGTACTCAGGGGCGCAGGGTACACTGAAGCTTTCTTT. Protein sequence: CASGLVLRGAGYTEAFF. The gene calls are TRBV12-5 and TRBJ1-1; perhaps TRBD1 as D (6 bases). The CDR3 sequence is 17 residues long. Germline CDR1 and CDR2: LGHNT and FRNRAP. V lost 0 bases, J lost 3 bases, and 17 bases lay in between. The full variable domain, with the rest looked up from reference TRBV12-5 and TRBJ1-1, is DARVTQTPRHKVTEMGQEVTMRCQPILGHNTVFWYRQTMMQGLELLAYFRNRAPLDDSGMPKDRFSAEMPDATLATLKIQPSEPRDSAVYFCASGLVLRGAGYTEAFFGQGTRLTVV.

The rearrangement links TRBV11-3 to TRBJ2-5; 8 nucleotides agree with TRBD2. The CDR3 is 16 amino acids. The J segment lost 7 bases and the V segment lost 1 base, leaving 11 bases of the junction unmatched. Germline lookup yields CDR1 SGHNT and CDR2 YENEEA. CDR3 loop: CASSLGGRGGEVTQYF. In nucleotides, the CDR3 is TGTGCCAGCAGCTTAGGGGGCCGGGGGGGAGAAGTGACCCAGTACTTC. The complete variable domain, with remaining parts taken from reference TRBV11-3 and TRBJ2-5, reads EAGVVQSPRYKIIEKKQPVAFWCNPISGHNTLYWYLQNLGQGPELLIRYENEEAVDDSQLPKDRFSAERLKGVDSTLKIQPAELGDSAVYLCASSLGGRGGEVTQYFGPGTRLLVL.

This sequence joins TRBV7-2 and TRBJ1-2; D remains unclear. The CDR3 is 13 residues long. CDR1 and CDR2 (germline): SGHTA, FQGNSA. Trimming stripped 5 bases from V and 4 bases from J, with 11 bases between. This CDR3 is CASSPEVGYGYTF. CDR3 sequence (DNA): TGTGCCAGCAGCCCCGAGGTGGGCTATGGCTACACCTTC.

The chain couples TRBV4-1 to TRBJ1-2; 9 bases map to TRBD1. The CDR3 is made up of 18 amino acids. Germline trimming cut 0 bases from V and 10 bases from J; bases unmatched to any gene: 18. Germline V gives CDR1 MGHRA, CDR2 YSYEKL. This chain's CDR3 is CASSQDETGGVAASDYTF. In DNA, the CDR3 is TGCGCCAGCAGCCAAGATGAGACAGGGGGGGTTGCTGCTTCGGACTACACCTTC.

Written as DNA, the CDR3 is TGTGCCAGTAAGATTACGGGGACAGATACGCAGTATTTT. As protein: CASKITGTDTQYF. The chain recombines TRBV19 with TRBJ2-3, with D tentatively TRBD2 (5 bases). The CDR3 loop spans 13 amino acids. The germline gives CDR1 LNHDA, CDR2 SQIVND (reference sequence). Trimming cost V 7 bases and J 3 bases, with 11 bases left between them.

As regards this clone: Other nucleotide sequences in the sample specify the same CDR3. The gene calls are TRBV10-3 and TRBJ2-2; 12 nucleotides agree with TRBD1. The CDR3 sequence is 16 residues long. V shed 3 bases and J 4 bases; nucleotides not matched to a gene: 3. Germline V gene data show CDR1 as ENHRY and CDR2 as SYGVKD. CDR3 sequence (DNA): TGTGCCATCAGTGAAGGGACAGGGGGCGGCACCGGGGAGCTGTTTTTT. Protein: CAISEGTGGGTGELFF.

The rearrangement links TRBV5-8 to TRBJ1-1; TRBD1 is a possible D gene (6 bases). Germline CDR1 is SGHTS and CDR2 is YDEGEE. CDR3 size: 15 residues. Trimming stripped 0 bases from V and 5 bases from J, with 14 bases between. The CDR3 DNA is TGTGCCAGCAGCTTGGCCGGTGAGGGGGTAACTGAAGCTTTCTTT. As protein: CASSLAGEGVTEAFF.

The rearrangement joins TRBV6-6 to TRBJ2-1; 11 bases align to TRBD2. The J segment lost 6 bases and the V segment lost 2 bases, leaving 0 bases of the junction unmatched. The CDR3 has 14 residues. Germline V gene sequence: CDR1 MNHNY, CDR2 SVGAGI (reference sequence). Here the CDR3 reads CASSYGTSGNEQFF. The CDR3 nucleotides read TGTGCCAGCAGTTACGGGACTAGCGGCAATGAGCAGTTCTTC.

The chain links TRBV5-5 to TRBJ1-5; D perhaps matches TRBD1 (5 bases). Trimming pared 0 bases from V and 4 bases from J, leaving 8 bases between. Germline lookup yields CDR1 SGHKS and CDR2 YYEKEE (reference sequence). This CDR3 contains 14 residues. The CDR3 loop reads CASSLGDRNQPQHF. CDR3 in DNA: TGTGCCAGCAGCTTGGGTGACAGAAATCAGCCCCAGCATTTT.

The rearrangement uses TRBV12-5 and TRBJ2-7, with D possibly matching TRBD1 (5 bases). The CDR3 contains 13 residues. Trimming removed 2 bases at V and 6 bases at J, with 11 bases between. Germline-derived CDR1 and CDR2 are LGHNT and FRNRAP. CDR3 protein: CASGLFQGGEQYF. The DNA for the CDR3 is TGTGCTAGTGGTTTGTTCCAGGGTGGCGAGCAGTACTTC.

The CDR3 protein is CASSLDFGTGDGYGYTF. The CDR3 DNA reads as TGTGCCAGCAGCCTTGATTTCGGGACAGGGGACGGGTATGGCTACACCTTC. This chain joins TRBV7-9 and TRBJ1-2, with TRBD1 matching over 10 bases. The germline V gene has CDR1 SEHNR and CDR2 FQNEAQ (reference sequence). V lost 5 bases and J lost 5; bases outside the gene matches: 14. This CDR3 spans 17 amino acids. Full variable domain (remainder filled in from reference TRBV7-9 and TRBJ1-2): DTGVSQNPRHKITKRGQNVTFRCDPISEHNRLYWYRQTLGQGPEFLTYFQNEAQLEKSRLLSDRFSAERPKGSFSTLEIQRTEQGDSAMYLCASSLDFGTGDGYGYTFGSGTRLTVV.

This chain links TRBV5-8 with TRBJ2-5; a possible D gene is TRBD1 (5 bases). This CDR3 has 12 amino acids. V was shortened by 1 base and J by 5 bases, with 6 bases between the two germline ends. From germline, CDR1 is SGHTS and CDR2 YDEGEE. CDR3 sequence (DNA): TGTGCCAGCAGCTTGTACAGGGAGACCCAGTACTTC. Translated: CASSLYRETQYF.